This passage covers 8 T cell receptor beta chains from one sample sequenced in a study of blood T cell repertoires in COVID-19. Profiled with immunoSEQ multiplex PCR; TCRdb holds only in-frame clones, not every one. The sample lists under 400,000 clones, more than 70% occurring once. The sample consisted of peripheral blood. All receptors derive from a young woman with COVID-19, enrolled during active disease.

The rearrangement uses TRBV4-1 and TRBJ2-5; TRBD2 might be the D (6 bases). This CDR3 region has 14 residues. Germline V lookup: CDR1 MGHRA, CDR2 YSYEKL. V lost 0 bases to trimming and J lost 8 bases, with 13 bases between them. In DNA, the CDR3 is TGCGCCAGCAGCCAAGAGGGGGACTTGGAAACCCAGTACTTC. Translating gives CASSQEGDLETQYF.

This clone has just a few counts. The rearrangement uses TRBV30 and TRBJ1-2; D call uncertain. The germline V gene has CDR1 GTSNPN and CDR2 SVGIG (reference sequence). The CDR3 is 12 amino acids. V lost 2 bases and J 1 base, leaving 5 bases between the germline ends. Here the CDR3 reads CAWSTDNYGYTF. CDR3 DNA sequence: TGTGCCTGGAGTACAGATAACTATGGCTACACCTTC.

CDR3 bases: TGTGCCAGCAGTCTCCCGACAGGGGAAAAGGCTGAAGCTTTCTTT. This gives the protein CASSLPTGEKAEAFF. This chain connects TRBV28 to TRBJ1-1; 8 bases align to TRBD1. V was pared by 5 bases and J by 6 bases, with 11 bases of the junction left unmatched. The CDR3 runs 15 residues. Per germline, CDR1 MDHEN and CDR2 SYDVKM.

This clone was picked up one time. The rearrangement uses TRBV18 and TRBJ2-5, with a possible D match to TRBD1 (6 bases). V was shortened by 6 bases and J by 1 base, with 18 bases between the two germline ends. This CDR3 spans 16 amino acids. Germline V gene lookup returns CDR1 KGHSH and CDR2 LQKENI. The CDR3 sequence: CASSRRGTPFQETQYF. DNA of the CDR3: TGTGCCAGCTCCCGAAGGGGGACACCATTCCAAGAGACCCAGTACTTC.

This chain joins TRBV10-1 and TRBJ2-7; D gene uncertain. CDR3 length: 13 residues. CDR1 and CDR2 (germline): WNHNN, SYGVQD (reference sequence). Trimming took 2 bases from V and 3 from J, leaving 8 bases between them. CDR3 sequence (DNA): TGCGCCAGCAGTGAGAGGCCGGGCTACGAGCAGTACTTC. Its protein is CASSERPGYEQYF.

This chain joins TRBV6-1 and TRBJ1-2; D remains unclear. The CDR3 sequence is 13 residues long. The V gene lost 2 bases and the J gene lost 0 bases, with 4 bases spanning the gap. Looked up from germline, CDR1 is MNHNS and CDR2 is SASEGT. The DNA for the CDR3 is TGTGCCAGCAGTGAATATTCTAACTATGGCTACACCTTC. Its translation is CASSEYSNYGYTF.

This chain links TRBV10-3 with TRBJ2-7, with TRBD2 matching over 12 bases. Trimming at V came to 6 bases and at J to 3 bases, leaving 3 bases not matched to a gene. CDR3 length equals 14 residues. Germline V gene sequence: CDR1 ENHRY, CDR2 SYGVKD. CDR3 protein: CAISKLAGGYEQYF. In nucleotides, the CDR3 is TGTGCCATCAGCAAACTAGCGGGGGGCTACGAGCAGTACTTC.

The CDR3 spells CASGSPLAGRYSDEQFF. In nucleotides, the CDR3 is TGTGCCAGCGGCTCCCCGCTAGCGGGAAGATATTCGGATGAGCAGTTCTTC. The chain links TRBV28 to TRBJ2-1; 9 nucleotides align to TRBD2. There are 17 residues in the CDR3. Germline lookup yields CDR1 MDHEN and CDR2 SYDVKM. The junction had 19 bases not matched to a gene; V was cut back by 8 bases and J by 8 bases.